Detailed here is one T cell receptor beta chain. What it binds is unknown. The sample belongs to a study of vaccination effects on CD4 cells after COVID-19. Profiling relied on immunoSEQ multiplex PCR, and the TCRdb table lists in-frame clones only, not all of them. The sample has over 25,000 clones; approximately 72% are singletons. The CDR3 consists of 12 residues. Unmatched junction bases numbered 3, after V lost 5 bases and J lost 8 bases. CD4+ T cells specific for antigen were expanded with viral peptide pools by the ViraFEST assay before sequencing. The authors isolated CD4+ T cells after about eleven days of culture. Prior SARS-CoV-2 infection was absent in the vaccine recipients, as shown by negative nucleocapsid antibodies. Each culture well received a few million PBMC. These cells were then cultured in IMDM with approximately 9.8 IU/ml IL-2 and 7.5 to 10 ug/ml peptides. IL-2 medium was substituted for half the medium on days 3 and 7.

The clonotype comes from a human donor who received a COVID-19 vaccine. The specimen comprised CD4+ T cells from PBMCs cultured with SARS-CoV-2 spike peptides, sampled before COVID-19 vaccination. The chain links TRBV12-3 or TRBV12-4 to TRBJ1-3; 7 positions match TRBD1. The CDR3 DNA reads TGTGCCAGCAGTCCACAGGGGTACACCATATATTTT. Protein product: CASSPQGYTIYF.